The rows below give T cell receptor beta chains drawn from one sample of a study of cytomegalovirus exposure and HLA in healthy donors. Some clones are missing from TCRdb's copy, which holds only in-frame ones; the method was immunoSEQ multiplex PCR. The sample holds 150,000 or so clones, 65% to 85% seen once. Sequenced input: PBMCs. Receptor source: a man aged 45-60 years in good health and CMV-seropositive. Both conserved end residues are part of each CDR3. D genes are given only for firm matches. Some rows have no size entry. The others give once, few or many, or a class for an expanded clone.

d_gene,j_gene,abundance,v_gene,CDR3aa,CDR3nt
NA,TRBJ2-6,few,TRBV6-5,CASSYSRFSGANVLTF,TGTGCCAGCAGTTACTCGAGGTTTTCTGGGGCCAACGTCCTGACTTTC
TRBD2,TRBJ2-7,NA,TRBV5-8,CASSLGPGLAGDYEQYF,TGTGCCAGCAGCTTGGGCCCGGGACTAGCGGGAGACTACGAGCAGTACTTC
NA,TRBJ2-7,NA,TRBV20-1,CSASFQAEQYF,TGCAGTGCTAGTTTCCAGGCGGAGCAGTACTTC
NA,TRBJ2-2,NA,TRBV5-1,CASSLGTATGELFF,TGCGCCAGCAGCTTGGGGACAGCTACCGGGGAGCTGTTTTTT
TRBD2,TRBJ2-1,NA,TRBV9,CASSVEASGYNEQFF,TGTGCCAGCAGCGTAGAGGCTAGCGGGTACAATGAGCAGTTCTTC
NA,TRBJ2-7,NA,TRBV30,CAWAGQSSSYEQYF,TGTGCCTGGGCGGGACAGTCGAGCTCCTACGAGCAGTACTTC
NA,TRBJ2-1,NA,TRBV2,CASSGDRTLGNEQFF,TGTGCCAGCAGTGGAGACAGGACCCTCGGCAATGAGCAGTTCTTC
NA,TRBJ1-1,NA,TRBV5-1,CASSVTTNTEAFF,TGCGCCAGCAGCGTTACAACGAACACTGAAGCTTTCTTT
TRBD2,TRBJ2-5,NA,TRBV4-1,CASSQGLAGGRQETQYF,TGCGCCAGCAGCCAAGGCCTAGCGGGGGGCCGTCAAGAGACCCAGTACTTC
TRBD1,TRBJ1-6,NA,TRBV19,CASSIGTGSSPLHF,TGTGCCAGTAGTATAGGGACAGGAAGTTCACCCCTCCACTTT
TRBD2,TRBJ2-7,few,TRBV27,CASSSLAAVPYEQYF,TGTGCCAGCAGTTCTCTAGCGGCTGTTCCCTACGAGCAGTACTTC
TRBD1,TRBJ2-3,NA,TRBV6-6,CASTFRDRGRTDTQYF,TGTGCCAGCACCTTCCGGGACAGGGGGCGAACAGATACGCAGTATTTT
NA,TRBJ2-1,NA,TRBV10-3,CAISENLEPTREQFF,TGTGCCATCAGTGAGAATCTAGAGCCCACGCGGGAGCAGTTCTTC
NA,TRBJ1-2,NA,TRBV4-1,CASSPMNGGVPYGYTF,TGCGCCAGCAGCCCGATGAACGGCGGAGTCCCCTATGGCTACACCTTC
NA,TRBJ1-1,NA,TRBV11-2,CASSPTDPLGLTLFF,TGTGCCAGCAGCCCGACAGACCCGTTAGGCCTGACGCTCTTCTTT
NA,TRBJ2-5,NA,TRBV27,CASRGAGQETQYF,TGTGCCAGCCGGGGGGCTGGGCAAGAGACCCAGTACTTC
NA,TRBJ2-7,NA,TRBV30,CAWTLGGTASYEQYF,TGTGCCTGGACGCTCGGCGGGACGGCATCCTACGAGCAGTACTTC
TRBD2,TRBJ2-1,NA,TRBV7-3,CASSLGLAGAADEQFF,TGTGCCAGCAGCCTGGGACTAGCGGGGGCCGCCGATGAGCAGTTCTTC
TRBD2,TRBJ2-1,NA,TRBV28,CASSFLRASGTYNEQFF,TGTGCCAGCAGTTTCCTAAGGGCTAGCGGGACCTACAATGAGCAGTTCTTC
NA,TRBJ1-5,NA,TRBV28,CASSLPSGGSLRNQPQHF,TGTGCCAGCAGTTTACCCTCGGGGGGGTCACTCCGCAATCAGCCCCAGCATTTT
NA,TRBJ2-7,few,TRBV23-1,CASSREAGRSYEQYF,TGCGCCAGCAGTCGTGAGGCTGGTCGGTCCTACGAGCAGTACTTC
NA,TRBJ1-5,NA,TRBV2,CASSVEGGGQPQHF,TGTGCCAGCAGTGTCGAGGGCGGGGGTCAGCCCCAGCATTTT
NA,TRBJ2-7,NA,TRBV4-1,CASSQVDNYEQYF,TGCGCCAGCAGCCAAGTTGACAACTACGAGCAGTACTTC
TRBD1,TRBJ2-1,NA,TRBV10-3,CAISGTGGSYNEQFF,TGTGCCATCAGCGGGACAGGGGGGTCCTACAATGAGCAGTTCTTC
NA,TRBJ2-7,NA,TRBV5-1,CASSREAYYEQYF,TGCGCCAGCAGCCGGGAAGCCTACTACGAGCAGTACTTC
TRBD1,TRBJ1-4,NA,TRBV5-6,CASSPGQGAEKLFF,TGTGCCAGCAGCCCAGGACAGGGCGCTGAAAAACTGTTTTTT
NA,TRBJ2-7,NA,TRBV4-1,CASSHASAGSFSYEQYF,TGCGCCAGCAGCCACGCGTCGGCGGGGTCCTTTTCCTACGAGCAGTACTTC
NA,TRBJ2-7,NA,TRBV13,CASSLTRLGYEQYF,TGTGCCAGCAGCTTAACCCGCCTAGGATACGAGCAGTACTTC
NA,TRBJ2-1,NA,TRBV28,CASSTAAGDTDEQFF,TGTGCCAGCAGTACCGCGGCAGGGGATACAGATGAGCAGTTCTTC
NA,TRBJ1-1,NA,TRBV18,CASSPSQGNTEAFF,TGTGCCAGCTCACCTTCTCAGGGGAATACTGAAGCTTTCTTT
TRBD1,TRBJ2-7,NA,TRBV5-1,CASSKNRLGQRDYEQYF,TGCGCCAGCAGCAAGAACAGACTGGGACAGAGGGACTACGAGCAGTACTTC
NA,TRBJ1-3,NA,TRBV30,CAWTLGARPSSGNTIYF,TGTGCCTGGACTTTAGGCGCCAGGCCGAGCTCTGGAAACACCATATATTTT
NA,TRBJ2-5,NA,TRBV4-1,CASSQRSGSPETQYF,TGCGCCAGCAGCCAAAGGTCCGGGAGTCCAGAGACCCAGTACTTC
NA,TRBJ1-2,NA,TRBV2,CASSVRYGYTF,TGTGCCAGCAGTGTACGGTATGGCTACACCTTC
NA,TRBJ1-1,NA,TRBV6-1,CASRSTTLIAFF,TGTGCCAGCAGGTCGACAACTCTCATCGCTTTCTTT
NA,TRBJ2-2,NA,TRBV19,CASKWRQVGTGELFF,TGTGCCAGTAAATGGAGGCAAGTAGGGACCGGGGAGCTGTTTTTT
TRBD1,TRBJ1-2,NA,TRBV9,CASSPRTGGNYGYTF,TGTGCCAGCAGCCCGCGGACAGGGGGCAACTATGGCTACACCTTC
NA,TRBJ1-3,few,TRBV28,CASSLFYSQRSSGNTIYF,TGTGCCAGCAGTTTATTCTATAGCCAGAGGTCCTCTGGAAACACCATATATTTT
TRBD1,TRBJ1-1,NA,TRBV7-2,CASSLAEAGRGPSEAFF,TGTGCCAGCAGCTTAGCTGAGGCAGGCAGGGGGCCCTCTGAAGCTTTCTTT
NA,TRBJ1-5,once,TRBV4-1,CASSQDLGGGQPQHF,TGCGCCAGCAGCCAAGATCTGGGAGGGGGGCAGCCCCAGCATTTT
TRBD2,TRBJ2-3,NA,TRBV4-1,CASSQAFGGSGSGTQYF,TGCGCCAGCAGCCAAGCCTTTGGCGGGAGTGGGTCGGGTACGCAGTATTTT
NA,TRBJ1-1,NA,TRBV27,CASSPRRNTEAFF,TGTGCCAGCAGTCCTAGGAGGAACACTGAAGCTTTCTTT
NA,TRBJ2-2,few,TRBV5-1,CASSLAGAMGGELFF,TGCGCCAGCAGCTTAGCAGGGGCGATGGGCGGGGAGCTGTTTTTT
NA,TRBJ2-7,NA,TRBV28,CASTPSVLYEQYF,TGTGCCAGCACCCCCAGCGTGCTCTACGAGCAGTACTTC
TRBD2,TRBJ2-1,NA,TRBV18,CASSPNPASGEYNEQFF,TGTGCCAGCTCACCCAATCCGGCTAGCGGGGAGTACAATGAGCAGTTCTTC
TRBD1,TRBJ2-7,NA,TRBV5-6,CASSLHRGEQYF,TGTGCCAGCAGCTTGCACAGGGGAGAGCAGTACTTC
TRBD2,TRBJ2-5,NA,TRBV9,CASSVAGLAGGETQYF,TGTGCCAGCAGCGTAGCGGGACTAGCGGGAGGAGAGACCCAGTACTTC
NA,TRBJ1-1,NA,TRBV19,CATVDSGKNTEAFF,TGTGCCACCGTGGACAGTGGCAAGAACACTGAAGCTTTCTTT
TRBD2,TRBJ2-1,NA,TRBV4-3,CASSQNRGRAYNEQFF,TGCGCCAGCAGCCAAAACCGGGGGAGGGCGTACAATGAGCAGTTCTTC
NA,TRBJ2-5,NA,TRBV14,CASSHGATQYF,TGTGCCAGCAGCCATGGGGCGACCCAGTACTTC
TRBD1,TRBJ1-1,once,TRBV6-1,CASRETGGTEAFF,TGTGCCAGCAGGGAAACAGGGGGGACTGAAGCTTTCTTT
NA,TRBJ2-3,NA,TRBV7-2,CASSLYSPGSTDTQYF,TGTGCCAGCAGCCTTTACTCCCCGGGTAGCACAGATACGCAGTATTTT